This T cell receptor (beta chain) was found in a study of shared clonotypes between healthy human individuals. V lost 4 bases, J lost 1 base, and 4 bases stayed unmatched. The CDR3 has 15 amino acids. CDR1 is SGHDT, CDR2 YYEEEE, per germline. Authors' processing steps: ImmunoSEQ only sent back junction sequences with no quality scores, so filtering was done differently. TCRdb keeps only in-frame clones here, not all; method: immunoSEQ multiplex PCR. V and J calls and clone size come straight from that table; D and trimming were deduced from the DNA. The sample shows around 640,000 clones, 90% to 97% of them seen only once. Terminally differentiated effector memory CD45RA+ cells were left out of the naive CD8 fraction, which was CD45RO-negative and positively selected for CCR7. This clone was detected once.

The sample consisted of naive CD8+ T cells sorted from blood. The J gene is TRBJ2-2, the V gene TRBV5-6, with 7 positions matching TRBD1. The receptor comes from a woman aged 25 to 39 in good health. CDR3 region: CASSPGQENTGELFF. As DNA, the CDR3 is TGTGCCAGCAGCCCCGGACAGGAGAACACCGGGGAGCTGTTTTTT.